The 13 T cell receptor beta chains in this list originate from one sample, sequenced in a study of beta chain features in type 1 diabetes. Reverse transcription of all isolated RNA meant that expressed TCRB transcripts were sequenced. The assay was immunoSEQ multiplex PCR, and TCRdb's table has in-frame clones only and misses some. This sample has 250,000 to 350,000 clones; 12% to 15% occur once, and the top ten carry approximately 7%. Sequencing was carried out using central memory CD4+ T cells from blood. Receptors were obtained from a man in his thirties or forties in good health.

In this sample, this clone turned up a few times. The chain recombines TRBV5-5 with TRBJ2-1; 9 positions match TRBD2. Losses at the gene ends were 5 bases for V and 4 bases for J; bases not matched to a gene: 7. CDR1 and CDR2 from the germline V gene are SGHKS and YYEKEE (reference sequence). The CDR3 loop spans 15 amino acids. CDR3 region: CASRTLAGSYNEQFF. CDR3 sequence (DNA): TGTGCCAGCAGGACTCTAGCGGGATCATACAATGAGCAGTTCTTC.

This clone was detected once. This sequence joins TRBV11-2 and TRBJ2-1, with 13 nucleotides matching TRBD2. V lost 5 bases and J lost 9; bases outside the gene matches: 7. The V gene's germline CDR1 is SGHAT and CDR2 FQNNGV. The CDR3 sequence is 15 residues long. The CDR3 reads CASSTQLAGGAEQFF. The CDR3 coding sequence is TGTGCCAGCAGCACTCAACTAGCGGGAGGGGCTGAGCAGTTCTTC.

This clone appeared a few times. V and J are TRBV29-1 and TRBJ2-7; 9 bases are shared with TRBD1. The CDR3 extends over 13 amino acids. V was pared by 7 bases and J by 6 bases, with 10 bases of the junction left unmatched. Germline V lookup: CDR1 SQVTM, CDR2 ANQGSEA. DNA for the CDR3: TGCAGCGCCAAGACAGGGGGTTCATCCGAGCAGTACTTC. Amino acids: CSAKTGGSSEQYF.

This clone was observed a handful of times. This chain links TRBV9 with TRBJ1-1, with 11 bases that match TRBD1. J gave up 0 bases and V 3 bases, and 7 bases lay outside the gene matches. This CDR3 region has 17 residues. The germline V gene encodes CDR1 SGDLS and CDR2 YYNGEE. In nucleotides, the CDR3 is TGTGCCAGCAGCGCCGGGACAGGGGGGTTCGTGAACACTGAAGCTTTCTTT. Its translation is CASSAGTGGFVNTEAFF.

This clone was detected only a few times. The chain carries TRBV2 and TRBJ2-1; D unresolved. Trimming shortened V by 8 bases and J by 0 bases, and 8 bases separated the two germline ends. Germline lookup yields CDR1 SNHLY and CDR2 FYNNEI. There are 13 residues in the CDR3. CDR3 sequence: CASALSSYNEQFF. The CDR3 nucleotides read TGTGCCAGCGCTCTAAGCTCCTACAATGAGCAGTTCTTC. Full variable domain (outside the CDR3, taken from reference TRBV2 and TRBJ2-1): EPEVTQTPSHQVTQMGQEVILRCVPISNHLYFYWYRQILGQKVEFLVSFYNNEISEKSEIFDDQFSVERPDGSNFTLKIRSTKLEDSAMYFCASALSSYNEQFFGPGTRLTVL.

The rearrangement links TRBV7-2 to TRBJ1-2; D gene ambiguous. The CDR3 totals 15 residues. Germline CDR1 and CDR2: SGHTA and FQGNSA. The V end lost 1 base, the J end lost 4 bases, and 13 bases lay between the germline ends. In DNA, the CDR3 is TGTGCCAGCAGCTTAGGGGTACTGACTCGCTATGGCTACACCTTC. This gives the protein CASSLGVLTRYGYTF.

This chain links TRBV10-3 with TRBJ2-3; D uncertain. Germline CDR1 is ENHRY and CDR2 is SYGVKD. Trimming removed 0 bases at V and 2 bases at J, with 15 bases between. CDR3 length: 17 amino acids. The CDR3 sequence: CAISESLSVGITDTQYF. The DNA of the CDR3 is TGTGCCATCAGTGAGTCCCTAAGCGTGGGTATCACAGATACGCAGTATTTT.

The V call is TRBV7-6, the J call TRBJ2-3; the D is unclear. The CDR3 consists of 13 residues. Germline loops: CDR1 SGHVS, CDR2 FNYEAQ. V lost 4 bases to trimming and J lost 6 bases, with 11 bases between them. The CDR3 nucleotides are TGTGCCAGCAGCTCCGTGCTCCCGGATACGCAGTATTTT. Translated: CASSSVLPDTQYF. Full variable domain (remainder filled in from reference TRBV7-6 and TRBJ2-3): GAGVSQSPRYKVTKRGQDVALRCDPISGHVSLYWYRQALGQGPEFLTYFNYEAQQDKSGLPNDRFSAERPEGSISTLTIQRTEQRDSAMYRCASSSVLPDTQYFGPGTRLTVL.

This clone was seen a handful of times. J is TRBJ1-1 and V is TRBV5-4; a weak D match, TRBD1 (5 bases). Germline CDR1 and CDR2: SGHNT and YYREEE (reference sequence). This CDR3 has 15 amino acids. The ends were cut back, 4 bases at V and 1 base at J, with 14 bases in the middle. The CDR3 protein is CASSPDAGRNTEAFF. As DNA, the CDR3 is TGTGCCAGCAGCCCGGACGCGGGGCGGAACACTGAAGCTTTCTTT.

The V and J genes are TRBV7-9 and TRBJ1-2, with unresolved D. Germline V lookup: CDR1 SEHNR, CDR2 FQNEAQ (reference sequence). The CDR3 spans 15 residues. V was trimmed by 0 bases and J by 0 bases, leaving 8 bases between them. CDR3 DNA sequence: TGTGCCAGCAGCTTAGCCGGGTCTACTAACTATGGCTACACCTTC. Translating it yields CASSLAGSTNYGYTF.

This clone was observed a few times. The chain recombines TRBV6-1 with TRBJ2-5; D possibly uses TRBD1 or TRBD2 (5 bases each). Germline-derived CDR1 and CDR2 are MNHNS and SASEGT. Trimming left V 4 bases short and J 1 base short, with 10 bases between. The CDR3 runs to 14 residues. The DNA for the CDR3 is TGTGCCAGCAGTGGGGGACGGTTCCAAGAGACCCAGTACTTC. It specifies CASSGGRFQETQYF.

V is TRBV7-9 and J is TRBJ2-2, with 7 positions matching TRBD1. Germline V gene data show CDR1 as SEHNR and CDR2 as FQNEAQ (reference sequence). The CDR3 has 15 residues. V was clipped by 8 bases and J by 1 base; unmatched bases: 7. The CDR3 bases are TGTGCCAGCTCAAAGAACAGGGGGAACACCGGGGAGCTGTTTTTT. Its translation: CASSKNRGNTGELFF.

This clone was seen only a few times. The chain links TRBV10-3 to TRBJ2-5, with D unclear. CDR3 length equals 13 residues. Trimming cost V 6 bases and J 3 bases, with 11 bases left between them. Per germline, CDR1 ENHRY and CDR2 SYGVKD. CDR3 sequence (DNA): TGTGCCATCAGCGACACTCCGGAAGAGACCCAGTACTTC. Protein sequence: CAISDTPEETQYF.